The 19 T cell receptor beta chains below come from one sample, sequenced in a study of blood T cells in healthy people across ages. Alongside a J-beta primer mix, a sample-barcoded 5' primer served in a second PCR lasting roughly 6 to 11 cycles. MiXCR was run by TCRdb on the 5' RACE reads, yielding one entry per CDR3 protein. The sample comprises 550,000 to 800,000 distinct CDR3 sequences, 32% of which are singletons, and approximately 15% rests with the top ten. Material: blood. Receptors originate from an elderly woman in good health.

This clonotype appeared many times. CDR3 DNA sequence: TGTGCCAGCAGCTTAGGCCCCAAAAATGAGCAGTTCTTC. Protein product: CASSLGPKNEQFF. This chain joins TRBV11-2 and TRBJ2-1, with unresolved D. Trimming removed 1 base at V and 7 bases at J, with 8 bases between. This CDR3 region has 13 residues. Germline V CDR1 and CDR2: SGHAT, FQNNGV.

To note about this clonotype: A clone one base away is much larger, so this may be a read error. The rearrangement joins TRBV6-1 to TRBJ2-7; possible D gene TRBD1, 6 bases. Germline CDR1 and CDR2: MNHNS and SASEGT. The CDR3 length is 13 residues. The ends were cut back, 6 bases at V and 3 bases at J, with 12 bases in the middle. The CDR3, as DNA: TGTGCCAGCAGGGAGCCCAGGGGCTACGAGCAGTACTTC. This sequence encodes CASREPRGYEQYF.

This clonotype was seen ten or more times. V and J are TRBV6-2 or TRBV6-3 and TRBJ1-2, with D tentatively TRBD1 (6 bases). Germline CDR1 is MNHEY and CDR2 is SVGEGT. CDR3 length: 15 amino acids. Between the trimmed V and J ends, which lost 6 bases and 8 bases, there was a span of 22 bases. The chain's CDR3 is CASRGNTGFNGGYTF. The CDR3 region has the DNA TGTGCCAGCAGGGGAAATACAGGGTTCAACGGCGGCTACACCTTC.

V is TRBV5-1 and J is TRBJ2-7; 9 nucleotides match TRBD2. CDR1 and CDR2 (germline): SGHRS, YFSETQ. V lost 2 bases, J lost 3 bases, and 24 bases stayed unmatched. CDR3 size: 21 residues. The CDR3 DNA reads TGCGCCAGCAGCTTTTGGGGGAACCTAGCGGGATTTTCTGGGAACGACTACGAGCAGTACTTC. Residues: CASSFWGNLAGFSGNDYEQYF.

This clonotype was seen at least ten times. J is TRBJ2-5 and V is TRBV11-2; no firm D call. Deletions cut 1 base from V and 1 base from J, with 16 bases between. The germline CDR1 and CDR2 sequences are SGHAT and FQNNGV. The CDR3 loop spans 17 amino acids. CDR3 coding DNA: TGTGCCAGCAGCTTAGCAACGGCCACCACTTTCCAAGAGACCCAGTACTTC. This codes for CASSLATATTFQETQYF.

In this sample, this clonotype turned up a few times. Since a much larger clone is just one base distant, this may be a read error. This chain uses TRBV28 with TRBJ2-4; TRBD1 matches at 9 bases. The J call is uncertain, as TRBJ2-7 better fits the DNA end. This CDR3 contains 14 residues. The germline CDR1 and CDR2 sequences are MDHEN and SYDVKM. DNA for the CDR3: TGTGCCAGCAGGTCACAGGGGGCGATCTACGAGCAGTACTTC. Residues: CASRSQGAIYEQYF.

This clonotype was recorded a few times. A read error is possible here, since a much larger clone lies one base away. The chain links TRBV20-1 to TRBJ2-3, with 7 bases aligning to TRBD2. CDR3 length: 14 residues. CDR1 and CDR2 from the germline V gene are DFQATT and SNEGSKA (reference sequence). The CDR3 is CCALSGGFTDTQYF. For the CDR3, the DNA is TGCTGTGCCCTATCGGGGGGTTTCACAGATACGCAGTATTTT.

This clonotype has a handful of counts. The chain recombines TRBV10-3 with TRBJ1-3; D uncertain. V was clipped by 3 bases and J by 7 bases, with 7 bases between them. CDR3 length: 12 amino acids. CDR1 ENHRY and CDR2 SYGVKD come from the germline V gene. CDR3 sequence: CAISDLGNTIYF. CDR3 bases: TGTGCCATCAGTGATTTGGGGAACACCATATATTTT.

The chain uses TRBV9 and TRBJ2-4, with a weak D call TRBD1 (6 bases). The J call may not be correct, given that the DNA end is closer to TRBJ2-7. Germline loops: CDR1 SGDLS, CDR2 YYNGEE. The CDR3 sequence is 16 residues long. CDR3 nucleotide sequence: TGTGCCAGCAGCCCCCAGACCCGGGACATTCCCTACGAGCAGTACTTC. Amino acids: CASSPQTRDIPYEQYF.

Comment on this clonotype: This sequence may be a read error, since a much larger clone differs from it by one base. This rearrangement joins TRBV19 to TRBJ2-7; D unresolved. Germline V gives CDR1 LNHDA, CDR2 SQIVND (reference sequence). V lost 4 bases and J 5 bases, leaving 15 bases between the germline ends. This CDR3 region has 14 residues. The CDR3 loop is CASSRRPDTHEQYF. CDR3 bases: TGTGCCAGTAGTAGAAGACCAGATACCCACGAGCAGTACTTC.

This clonotype occurred a few times. The chain carries TRBV5-6 and TRBJ1-5; TRBD1 matches 7 bases. This CDR3 region has 16 residues. Germline lookup yields CDR1 SGHDT and CDR2 YYEEEE. V was clipped by 3 bases and J by 6 bases; unmatched bases: 12. The CDR3 DNA follows: TGTGCCAGCAGCTCCCTTATGAAGGGGGCTGGTCAGCCCCAGCATTTT. Its protein product is CASSSLMKGAGQPQHF.

In its sample, this clonotype was seen a few times. This may stem from a read error, because a much larger clone lies one nucleotide away. V is TRBV10-3 and J is TRBJ2-5, with D possibly TRBD2 on 5 matching bases. Trimming cost V 8 bases and J 11 bases, with 15 bases left between them. In germline, CDR1 is ENHRY, CDR2 SYGVKD. The CDR3 loop spans 11 amino acids. Here the CDR3 DNA reads TGTGCCATCGCGAGGGAGAATGAGCAGTACTTC. This encodes CAIARENEQYF.

Points on this clonotype: A much larger clone differs by one base, so this may be a read error. The rearrangement links TRBV4-2 to TRBJ1-1, with D possibly matching TRBD1 (5 bases). Germline lookup yields CDR1 LGHNA and CDR2 YNFKEQ. CDR3 length: 15 amino acids. In nucleotides, the CDR3 is TGTGCCGGCAGCCAGGATTTGGGACGCAACACTGAAGCTTTCTTT. Translation gives CAGSQDLGRNTEAFF.

This clonotype came up many times. Here the CDR3 DNA reads TGTGCCAGCAGCGTAGATGGCAGGGGGAACTATGGCTACACCTTC. This sequence encodes CASSVDGRGNYGYTF. This chain uses TRBV9 with TRBJ1-2, with 7 nucleotides matching TRBD1. The CDR3 consists of 15 residues. The germline V gene encodes CDR1 SGDLS and CDR2 YYNGEE. V trimming: 0 bases; J trimming: 2 bases; junction bases outside the gene matches: 4.

In the case of this clonotype: An end of the junction differs from the germline gene, which may be a read error. The chain has TRBV7-3 and TRBJ2-1; 12 nucleotides line up with TRBD2. The CDR3 is 16 amino acids. Looked up from germline, CDR1 is SGHTA and CDR2 is FQGTGA. The CDR3 reads CASSQRTSGIYNERFF. In DNA form, the CDR3 reads TGTGCCAGCAGCCAAAGGACTAGCGGGATCTACAATGAGCGGTTCTTC.

As concerns this clonotype: The junction does not match germline at one end; this may be a read error. This chain links TRBV5-1 with TRBJ2-1; unclear D gene. Germline CDR1 is SGHRS and CDR2 is YFSETQ. The CDR3 contains 14 residues. DNA for the CDR3: TGCACCAGCAGCAACGATGGGTCCTACAATGAGCAGTTCTTC. It specifies CTSSNDGSYNEQFF.

This clonotype was found many times. The chain combines TRBV7-9 with TRBJ1-1; 7 positions agree with TRBD1. J gave up 11 bases and V 1 base, and 13 bases lay outside the gene matches. Germline V lookup: CDR1 SEHNR, CDR2 FQNEAQ (reference sequence). The length of the CDR3 is 15 residues. The CDR3 region has the DNA TGTGCCAGCAGCTTAGTCGTCGGACAGGTGTCTGTGGCTTTCTTT. It encodes CASSLVVGQVSVAFF.

This clonotype was counted at least ten times. The rearrangement joins TRBV20-1 to TRBJ2-7; the D gene could be TRBD1 or TRBD2 (5 bases each). Trimming shortened V by 2 bases and J by 2 bases, and 13 bases separated the two germline ends. Germline V CDR1 and CDR2: DFQATT, SNEGSKA (reference sequence). The length of the CDR3 is 14 residues. CDR3 sequence (DNA): TGCAGTGCTAGATCCCGGGACGGAACCTACGAGCAGTACTTC. Translated: CSARSRDGTYEQYF.

In the case of this clonotype: This may come from a read error, since a much larger clone is one base off. The rearrangement uses TRBV7-3 and TRBJ2-5; D not certain. The CDR3 runs 13 residues. Germline CDR1 SGHTA, CDR2 FQGTGA. With 0 bases removed from V and 11 bases from J, the gap between germline ends came to 13 bases. The CDR3: CASSLTRINEQYF. The DNA of the CDR3 is TGTGCCAGCAGCTTAACGAGGATCAATGAGCAGTACTTC.